Reported below is one TCR beta chain. Its specificity is not known. The sample belongs to a study of graft-versus-host responses after intestinal transplantation. Looking at the study overall: The whole recipient group had anti-thymocyte globulin induction followed by tacrolimus and steroids for two to three years. Study-wide results and limits: Some GvH clones appeared in ileal mucosa or blood before recipient bone marrow. With peak circulating GvH clone levels came an association with early post-transplant HvG declines.

The J segment lost 1 base and the V segment lost 3 bases, leaving 8 bases of the junction unmatched. The CDR3 is 16 residues long. Germline V lookup: CDR1 SGHTS, CDR2 YDEGEE. This table comes from immunoSEQ multiplex PCR, and its TCRdb copy is limited to in-frame clones, with some not included. The sample has 75,000 to 100,000 clones; over 80% are singletons. The source material was unstimulated CD8+ T cells sorted from spleen or lymph node cells, sampled before intestinal transplant. This chain uses TRBV5-8 with TRBJ1-1; 8 positions agree with TRBD1. This clonotype was obtained from a human donor who received an intestinal transplant. The CDR3, as DNA: TGTGCCAGCAGCTCCGGGGCCGGGACAGGGAACACTGAAGCTTTCTTT. Translating it yields CASSSGAGTGNTEAFF. Full variable domain (rest looked up from reference TRBV5-8 and TRBJ1-1): EAGVTQSPTHLIKTRGQQATLRCSPISGHTSVYWYQQALGLGLQFLLWYDEGEERNRGNFPPRFSGRQFPNYSSELNVNALELEDSALYLCASSSGAGTGNTEAFFGQGTRLTVV.